The 9 T cell receptor beta chains below were found in one sample sequenced in a study of cytomegalovirus exposure and HLA in healthy donors. TCRdb keeps only in-frame clones here, not all; method: immunoSEQ multiplex PCR. The table lists tens of thousands of clones, roughly 96% of them singletons. The sample comprised PBMCs. These receptors were collected from a man between 18 and 35 years old in good health and CMV-seronegative.

The V and J genes are TRBV28 and TRBJ2-7, with D possibly being TRBD1 (5 bases). Germline CDR1 is MDHEN and CDR2 is SYDVKM. Trimming took 6 bases from V and 5 from J, leaving 14 bases between them. This CDR3 comprises 13 residues. CDR3 sequence reads: CASRQGTKNEQYF. DNA of the CDR3: TGTGCCAGCAGGCAGGGTACGAAAAACGAGCAGTACTTC.

This clone was observed a single time. The chain uses TRBV18 and TRBJ1-5; the D gene is possibly TRBD1 (6 bases). Germline loops: CDR1 KGHSH, CDR2 LQKENI. V was trimmed by 3 bases and J by 2 bases, leaving 8 bases between them. The CDR3 runs to 14 residues. The CDR3 sequence is CASSPYRGNQPQHF. The CDR3 DNA sequence: TGTGCCAGCTCACCCTACAGGGGCAATCAGCCCCAGCATTTT.

The chain joins TRBV11-1 to TRBJ2-6, with D maybe TRBD2 (5 bases). The CDR3 loop spans 16 amino acids. The germline CDR1 and CDR2 sequences are SGHAT and FQDESV (reference sequence). Trimming left V 1 base short and J 1 base short, with 8 bases between. CDR3 nucleotide sequence: TGTGCCAGCAGCTTAGGGCCGGGGTCTGGGGCCAACGTCCTGACTTTC. Amino acid sequence: CASSLGPGSGANVLTF.

The chain recombines TRBV6-5 with TRBJ2-2; TRBD2 matches at 7 bases. This CDR3 has 13 residues. CDR1 is MNHEY, CDR2 SVGAGI, per germline. V was pared by 4 bases and J by 4 bases, with 0 bases of the junction left unmatched. CDR3 sequence (DNA): TGTGCCAGCAGTTCGGGGGGCACCGGGGAGCTGTTTTTT. This codes for CASSSGGTGELFF.

This sequence joins TRBV2 and TRBJ2-3, with 12 positions matching TRBD1. After removal of 6 bases from V and 4 bases from J, the junction contained 8 bases not matched to a gene. The length of the CDR3 is 16 residues. Germline V gene data show CDR1 as SNHLY and CDR2 as FYNNEI. The CDR3 region has the DNA TGTGCCAGCAGGGGGGACAGGGGGCTCCCCCCAGATACGCAGTATTTT. This encodes CASRGDRGLPPDTQYF.

The chain uses TRBV6-5 and TRBJ2-1, with 11 bases identical to TRBD2. The V and J ends lost 4 bases and 7 bases, in that order; junction bases with no gene match: 6. The CDR3 is 15 residues long. Germline values: CDR1 MNHEY, CDR2 SVGAGI. CDR3 coding DNA: TGTGCCAGCAGTTTAGCGGGAGGGCCGGGGAATGAGCAGTTCTTC. Its protein is CASSLAGGPGNEQFF.

This clone appeared a single time. The rearrangement uses TRBV18 and TRBJ1-1; D not resolved. This CDR3 region has 14 residues. Trimming took 5 bases from V and 0 from J, leaving 10 bases between them. Germline lookup yields CDR1 KGHSH and CDR2 LQKENI. The DNA for the CDR3 is TGTGCCAGCTCAAGCAGGAAAATGAACACTGAAGCTTTCTTT. Its protein product is CASSSRKMNTEAFF.

The V gene is TRBV2, the J gene TRBJ1-2, with 8 bases lining up with TRBD1. V lost 5 bases, J lost 8 bases, and 10 bases stayed unmatched. Per germline, CDR1 SNHLY and CDR2 FYNNEI. The CDR3 is 14 amino acids. CDR3 DNA: TGTGCCAGCAGTCCAGACAGGGGTGATGGGGGCTACACCTTC. Its protein is CASSPDRGDGGYTF.

This sequence joins TRBV11-2 and TRBJ2-5; 9 nucleotides match TRBD1. Unmatched junction bases numbered 19, after V lost 6 bases and J lost 5 bases. Per germline, CDR1 SGHAT and CDR2 FQNNGV. This CDR3 is built from 18 residues. As DNA, the CDR3 is TGTGCCAGCAGAGCCTTACCGGGACAGGGAGGAGGGGTGGAGACCCAGTACTTC. Translating it yields CASRALPGQGGGVETQYF.